The clone carrying this T cell receptor (beta chain) was counted between two and nine times. What it binds is not known. PCR was performed a second time for about 7 to 11 cycles using a sample-barcoded 5' primer and a J-beta primer mix. TCRdb processed the 5' RACE reads anew with MiXCR; each CDR3 protein has one entry. This table holds approximately 1.5 million distinct CDR3 sequences, about 31% found once. These data come from a study of blood T cells in healthy people across ages. Study-level findings and limits: Per million T cells, the diversity of TCR beta decreased roughly linearly as age advanced.

The CDR3 extends over 17 amino acids. With V trimmed by 0 bases and J by 5 bases, 13 bases remained unmatched. Germline assignment: CDR1 SQVTM and CDR2 ANQGSEA. The TCR originated in a woman in her twenties or thirties in good health. What was sequenced was blood. V usage is TRBV29-1 and J usage is TRBJ1-2, with 9 bases matching TRBD1. The CDR3 is CSVEDWSGQGPFYGYTF. CDR3 bases: TGCAGCGTTGAAGATTGGTCAGGACAGGGGCCGTTTTATGGCTACACCTTC.